This TCR beta chain originates from a study of OX40 agonist ivuxolimab in advanced cancers. Using immunoSEQ multiplex PCR, the repertoire was profiled, and TCRdb retains in-frame clones only, with some absent. Of more than 45,000 clones listed, about 80% are singletons. The V segment lost 5 bases and the J segment 6 bases; nucleotides outside the gene matches: 10. CDR3 length equals 15 residues. Germline CDR1 is SGHAT and CDR2 is FQNNGV. This TCR was sampled from an adult with an advanced solid tumor such as melanoma, head and neck, liver or kidney cancer. The sample here was CD4+ or CD8+ T cells sorted from blood, taken in a trial of the OX40 agonist ivuxolimab. The rearrangement joins TRBV11-2 to TRBJ2-5; 9 bases are a match to TRBD1. The CDR3 DNA reads as TGTGCCAGCAGCACCTTGACAGGGGGTCTACAGACCCAGTACTTC. Amino acid sequence: CASSTLTGGLQTQYF.